The 28 T cell receptor beta chains below all came from one sample that was sequenced in a study of spatial heterogeneity in lung cancer. The time point here: sample taken at primary tumor resection. Sequencing was performed on whole RNA extracted from tumor and nontumor lung tissue, or from frozen PBMC, and the material was left unsorted. Via MiXCR, TCRdb re-called the 5' RACE reads, giving one row per CDR3 protein. The sample has 10,000 to 15,000 distinct CDR3 sequences; around 4.2% are singletons. This specimen was PBMCs, taken at surgery. These receptors all stem from a male donor with early-stage non-small cell lung cancer.

There are many counts of this clonotype. Being off target in a library aimed at alpha chains, this beta chain has a size of little meaning. The chain links TRBV11-3 to TRBJ2-1; 9 bases are a match to TRBD2. Germline CDR1 is SGHNT and CDR2 is YENEEA. This CDR3 is built from 17 residues. J was trimmed by 3 bases and V by 5 bases; bases with no gene match: 11. The CDR3 sequence is CASSPKVGLASYNEQFF. CDR3 nucleotides: TGTGCCAGCAGCCCTAAAGTCGGACTAGCGAGCTACAATGAGCAGTTCTTC.

This clonotype has at least ten counts. The library was designed around alpha chains, so this beta chain is a stray read whose abundance carries little weight. The chain combines TRBV7-2 with TRBJ2-1, with TRBD2 matching over 8 bases. CDR3 length: 15 amino acids. CDR1 is SGHTA and CDR2 is FQGNSA in the germline V gene. The V and J ends lost 1 base and 7 bases, in that order; junction bases with no gene match: 6. This chain's CDR3 is CASSLGPAGVNEQFF. The CDR3 DNA sequence: TGTGCCAGCAGCTTAGGGCCAGCGGGAGTTAATGAGCAGTTCTTC.

This clonotype was seen repeatedly, ten times or more. A library prepared for alpha chains yielded this beta chain as an off-target read; its size is of little meaning. This chain connects TRBV20-1 to TRBJ1-6; TRBD1 matches at 7 bases. This CDR3 spans 17 amino acids. Germline V lookup: CDR1 DFQATT, CDR2 SNEGSKA (reference sequence). The CDR3 loop is CRIAPQGTNFRVSPLHF. The CDR3 region has the DNA TGCAGAATTGCCCCACAGGGGACAAACTTTCGGGTTTCACCCCTCCACTTT.

This clonotype appeared many times. The library was built for alpha chains, so this beta chain is an off-target read and its size means little. The chain has TRBV27 and TRBJ2-1; 12 nucleotides align to TRBD2. This CDR3 region has 15 residues. Germline lookup yields CDR1 MNHEY and CDR2 SMNVEV (reference sequence). With 3 bases clipped from V and 4 bases from J, the junction kept 1 base outside the gene matches. CDR3 in DNA: TGTGCCAGCAGTTTGACTAGCGGGAGTTACAATGAGCAGTTCTTC. Amino acid sequence: CASSLTSGSYNEQFF.

For this clonotype: A library made for alpha chains picked up this beta chain off target, so its size means little. The chain couples TRBV6-2 or TRBV6-3 to TRBJ2-3, with no clear D. The CDR3 loop spans 12 amino acids. Trimming took 1 base from V and 2 from J, leaving 1 base between them. Germline assignment: CDR1 MNHEY and CDR2 SVGEGT. The CDR3 DNA is TGTGCCAGCAGTTACTTCACAGATACGCAGTATTTT. This encodes CASSYFTDTQYF.

This clonotype was recorded many times. This beta chain is a stray read from a library made for alpha chains; its abundance is not meaningful. The chain links TRBV7-9 to TRBJ2-7; tentatively, D is TRBD1 (6 bases). This CDR3 is 14 amino acids long. Looked up from germline, CDR1 is SEHNR and CDR2 is FQNEAQ (reference sequence). V was cut by 5 bases and J by 0 bases, with 11 bases left in between. Here the CDR3 reads CASSPQGTSYEQYF. CDR3 bases: TGTGCCAGCAGCCCGCAGGGGACCTCCTACGAGCAGTACTTC.

This clonotype was recorded at least ten times. The size of this beta chain means little, since it is a stray read in a library made for alpha chains. The chain employs TRBV10-3 and TRBJ2-5, with unresolved D. V was trimmed by 4 bases and J by 5 bases, leaving 11 bases between them. This CDR3 is 13 amino acids long. Germline V lookup: CDR1 ENHRY, CDR2 SYGVKD. The CDR3 region is CAISASREETQYF. The CDR3 DNA follows: TGTGCCATCAGTGCCTCGAGAGAGGAGACCCAGTACTTC.

This clonotype was seen at least ten times. Because this beta chain is a stray read in a library intended to capture alpha chains, its abundance should not be given much weight. The chain links TRBV28 to TRBJ2-3, with D possibly being TRBD2 (5 bases). There are 16 residues in the CDR3. Trimming pared 5 bases from V and 0 bases from J, leaving 15 bases between. Germline V gives CDR1 MDHEN, CDR2 SYDVKM. For the CDR3, the DNA is TGTGCCAGCAGTCCGCGGACTTTCCCTAGCACAGATACGCAGTATTTT. As protein: CASSPRTFPSTDTQYF. Looking up the rest from reference TRBV28 and TRBJ2-3 gives the full variable domain: DVKVTQSSRYLVKRTGEKVFLECVQDMDHENMFWYRQDPGLGLRLIYFSYDVKMKEKGDIPEGYSVSREKKERFSLILESASTNQTSMYLCASSPRTFPSTDTQYFGPGTRLTVL.

A word on this clonotype: This beta chain appears as a stray read in a library generated for alpha chains; its size is not informative. The chain combines TRBV10-3 with TRBJ2-5; D remains ambiguous. Looked up from germline, CDR1 is ENHRY and CDR2 is SYGVKD. The length of the CDR3 is 13 residues. Trimming cost V 4 bases and J 5 bases, with 11 bases left between them. The chain's CDR3 is CAISVSREETQYF. CDR3 sequence (DNA): TGTGCCATCAGTGTCTCGAGAGAGGAGACCCAGTACTTC.

This clonotype was detected many times. This beta chain is a stray sequence in a library constructed for alpha chains; its clone size is not meaningful. This rearrangement joins TRBV12-3 or TRBV12-4 to TRBJ2-3, with D perhaps matching TRBD2 (6 bases). CDR3 length: 11 residues. V was clipped by 5 bases and J by 8 bases, with 8 bases between them. CDR3: CASSLGGTQYF. The CDR3 DNA sequence: TGTGCCAGCAGTCTGGGGGGTACGCAGTATTTT.

This clonotype was seen at least ten times. This beta chain appears as a stray read in a library generated for alpha chains; its size is not informative. The chain combines TRBV24-1 with TRBJ2-7; D is unresolved. CDR1 and CDR2 from the germline V gene are KGHDR and SFDVKD. The CDR3 runs to 11 residues. The germline V and J ends were trimmed by 4 bases and 3 bases, with 3 bases remaining between them. The CDR3 sequence: CATSEGYEQYF. The CDR3 nucleotides are TGTGCCACCAGTGAGGGCTACGAGCAGTACTTC.

This clonotype was detected many times. This beta chain appears as a stray read in a library generated for alpha chains; its size is not informative. The chain links TRBV5-6 to TRBJ2-4; 10 bases match TRBD1. Germline loops: CDR1 SGHDT, CDR2 YYEEEE. The CDR3 has 16 amino acids. Trimming cost V 2 bases and J 1 base; bases outside gene matches: 3. The CDR3 bases are TGTGCCAGCAGCTTAGTGGGACAGGGGGCCAAAAACATTCAGTACTTC. It specifies CASSLVGQGAKNIQYF. Together with reference TRBV5-6 and TRBJ2-4, the CDR3 gives the full variable domain: DAGVTQSPTHLIKTRGQQVTLRCSPKSGHDTVSWYQQALGQGPQFIFQYYEEEERQRGNFPDRFSGHQFPNYSSELNVNALLLGDSALYLCASSLVGQGAKNIQYFGAGTRLSVL.

Points on this clonotype: With the library built for alpha chains, this beta chain is off target and its frequency is not meaningful. The CDR3 DNA follows: TGTGCCAGCAGGGACCCCATGAACACTGAAGCTTTCTTT. It is translated as CASRDPMNTEAFF. This chain joins TRBV28 and TRBJ1-1, with D unclear. The V end lost 6 bases, the J end lost 0 bases, and 8 bases lay between the germline ends. Germline assignment: CDR1 MDHEN and CDR2 SYDVKM. The CDR3 spans 13 residues.

In this sample, this clonotype turned up many times. This beta chain was picked up by a library intended for alpha chains and is off target, so its count carries little meaning. The CDR3 loop is CASSLRQGDGYTF. The DNA for the CDR3 is TGCGCCAGCAGCTTGAGACAGGGCGATGGCTACACCTTC. This chain joins TRBV5-1 and TRBJ1-2; TRBD1 agrees at 7 bases. The germline V gene encodes CDR1 SGHRS and CDR2 YFSETQ. Unmatched junction bases numbered 3, after V lost 1 base and J lost 6 bases. The CDR3 is 13 amino acids.

This clonotype has ten or more counts. Because this beta chain is a stray read in a library intended to capture alpha chains, its abundance should not be given much weight. V and J are TRBV28 and TRBJ1-2; the match to TRBD1 covers 7 bases. With 9 bases clipped from V and 8 bases from J, the junction kept 12 bases outside the gene matches. CDR1 MDHEN and CDR2 SYDVKM come from the germline V gene. This CDR3 has 13 residues. The CDR3 loop reads CASTTGRSRGYTF. In DNA, the CDR3 is TGTGCCAGTACGACAGGGAGGTCGCGGGGCTACACCTTC.

This clonotype was seen only a few times. The library was built for alpha chains, so this beta chain is an off-target read and its size means little. This rearrangement joins TRBV19 to TRBJ2-1; TRBD1 matches at 9 bases. In germline, CDR1 is LNHDA, CDR2 SQIVND (reference sequence). This CDR3 has 16 residues. After removal of 7 bases from V and 4 bases from J, the junction contained 11 bases not matched to a gene. The CDR3 DNA follows: TGTGCCAGTACCGACCCCGACAGGGGGGTTTACAATGAGCAGTTCTTC. Translating it yields CASTDPDRGVYNEQFF.

This clonotype showed up many times. Because the library targeted alpha chains, this beta chain is an off-target read whose size means little. The chain is built from TRBV5-4 and TRBJ1-6; no clear D. Between the trimmed V and J ends, which lost 0 bases and 9 bases, there was a span of 10 bases. The CDR3 has 14 residues. In germline, CDR1 is SGHNT, CDR2 YYREEE (reference sequence). CDR3 coding DNA: TGTGCCAGCAGCTTGGGAGGCTCAGGTTCACCCCTCCACTTT. Encoded protein: CASSLGGSGSPLHF.

At least ten counts were recorded for this clonotype. The library was built for alpha chains, so this beta chain is an off-target read and its size means little. The V call is TRBV24-1, the J call TRBJ2-7; perhaps D is TRBD1 or TRBD2 (5 bases each). CDR3 length equals 18 residues. Between the trimmed V and J ends, which lost 1 base and 1 base, there was a span of 19 bases. Germline lookup yields CDR1 KGHDR and CDR2 SFDVKD. CDR3 protein: CATSDLRGLRDESYEQYF. CDR3 in DNA: TGTGCCACCAGTGATTTAAGGGGTTTGAGGGACGAGTCCTACGAGCAGTACTTC.

This clonotype was recorded at least ten times. This beta chain is an off-target read within a library intended for alpha chains, so its frequency means little. The CDR3 sequence: CASRPTDGRADTQYF. CDR3 bases: TGTGCCAGCAGGCCGACTGACGGGAGAGCAGATACGCAGTATTTT. The V gene is TRBV12-3 or TRBV12-4, the J gene TRBJ2-3; D may be TRBD2 (6 bases). Trimming left V 6 bases short and J 4 bases short, with 17 bases between. The CDR3 extends over 15 amino acids.

This clonotype occurred many times. This beta chain is a stray read from a library made for alpha chains; its abundance is not meaningful. The V call is TRBV7-2, the J call TRBJ2-5, with 9 bases lining up with TRBD1. V shed 6 bases and J 1 base; nucleotides not matched to a gene: 6. Germline V gives CDR1 SGHTA, CDR2 FQGNSA. CDR3 size: 15 residues. CDR3 coding DNA: TGTGCCAGCAGGGGGGGGACAGGGTCCCAAGAGACCCAGTACTTC. It translates to CASRGGTGSQETQYF.

As to this clonotype: This beta chain is a stray sequence in a library constructed for alpha chains; its clone size is not meaningful. The gene calls are TRBV5-1 and TRBJ2-1; D gene uncertain. This CDR3 region has 13 residues. V was clipped by 7 bases and J by 6 bases, with 14 bases between them. The V gene's germline CDR1 is SGHRS and CDR2 YFSETQ. Written as DNA, the CDR3 is TGCGCCAGCTCCCAGCAAACACTCAATGAGCAGTTCTTC. It yields the protein CASSQQTLNEQFF.

At least ten counts were recorded for this clonotype. Because this beta chain is a stray read in a library intended to capture alpha chains, its abundance should not be given much weight. This chain links TRBV7-6 with TRBJ2-5; 9 bases map to TRBD1. The ends lost 4 bases at V and 5 bases at J; junction bases unmatched: 5. The CDR3 extends over 14 amino acids. Germline V lookup: CDR1 SGHVS, CDR2 FNYEAQ. The chain's CDR3 is CASSSGTGFETQYF. The CDR3 region has the DNA TGTGCCAGCAGCTCAGGGACAGGGTTCGAGACCCAGTACTTC.

This clonotype was counted ten times or more. This beta chain turned up in a library designed for alpha chains; as an off-target read, its abundance says little. The chain recombines TRBV19 with TRBJ1-3, with D uncertain. The CDR3 runs 14 residues. Per the germline V gene, CDR1 is LNHDA and CDR2 is SQIVND (reference sequence). V was pared by 8 bases and J by 0 bases, with 11 bases between. The DNA for the CDR3 is TGTGCCAGTCAGGACGGAGGCTCTGGAAACACCATATATTTT. This encodes CASQDGGSGNTIYF.

This clonotype was seen more than once but under ten times. This beta chain turned up in a library designed for alpha chains; as an off-target read, its abundance says little. This chain links TRBV18 with TRBJ2-3, with 10 bases aligning to TRBD2. The CDR3 covers 15 residues. Germline V gene data show CDR1 as KGHSH and CDR2 as LQKENI. With 0 bases clipped from V and 6 bases from J, the junction kept 3 bases outside the gene matches. CDR3 in amino acids: CASSPPSGRLDTQYF. The CDR3 nucleotides are TGTGCCAGCTCACCACCTAGCGGGAGGTTGGATACGCAGTATTTT.

Ten or more counts support this clonotype. Because the library targeted alpha chains, this beta chain is an off-target read whose size means little. The rearrangement uses TRBV19 and TRBJ2-1; 10 bases are a match to TRBD2. The V segment lost 4 bases and the J segment 1 base; nucleotides outside the gene matches: 1. In germline, CDR1 is LNHDA, CDR2 SQIVND (reference sequence). CDR3 size: 15 residues. The CDR3 loop reads CASSNSGRSYNEQFF. The CDR3 DNA is TGTGCCAGTAGTAATAGCGGGAGGTCCTACAATGAGCAGTTCTTC. The whole variable domain, filled in from reference TRBV19 and TRBJ2-1, reads DGGITQSPKYLFRKEGQNVTLSCEQNLNHDAMYWYRQDPGQGLRLIYYSQIVNDFQKGDIAEGYSVSREKKESFPLTVTSAQKNPTAFYLCASSNSGRSYNEQFFGPGTRLTVL.

At least ten counts were recorded for this clonotype. A library made for alpha chains picked up this beta chain off target, so its size means little. This chain links TRBV20-1 with TRBJ1-4; a weak D match, TRBD1 (5 bases). The germline V gene has CDR1 DFQATT and CDR2 SNEGSKA (reference sequence). This CDR3 spans 13 amino acids. Trimming removed 6 bases at V and 1 base at J, with 9 bases between. The CDR3 sequence is CSAGRQTNEKLFF. The CDR3 DNA reads as TGCAGTGCGGGACGGCAAACTAATGAAAAACTGTTTTTT.

Turning to this clonotype: Within a library made for alpha chains, this beta chain is off target, and its count is uninformative. The CDR3 region is CATTGGALYEQYF. As DNA, the CDR3 is TGTGCCACCACCGGGGGGGCTCTCTACGAGCAGTACTTC. The rearrangement uses TRBV28 and TRBJ2-7; the match to TRBD2 covers 8 bases. The CDR3 spans 13 residues. The germline V gene encodes CDR1 MDHEN and CDR2 SYDVKM. With V trimmed by 10 bases and J by 3 bases, 8 bases remained unmatched.

This clonotype was counted ten times or more. Within a library made for alpha chains, this beta chain is off target, and its count is uninformative. The J gene is TRBJ2-4, the V gene TRBV18; D call uncertain. Germline lookup yields CDR1 KGHSH and CDR2 LQKENI. The V gene lost 2 bases and the J gene lost 1 base, with 3 bases spanning the gap. CDR3 length equals 13 residues. The CDR3 protein is CASSPGAKNIQYF. CDR3 sequence (DNA): TGTGCCAGCTCACCAGGGGCCAAAAACATTCAGTACTTC.